One and the same sample provided the 30 T cell receptor beta chains below, sequenced in a study of human T cells and chemical hapten exposure. TCRdb re-derived calls from the RACE reads in MiXCR, one entry per CDR3 protein. The sample yields 80,000 to 100,000 distinct CDR3 sequences, around 25% seen once. Noted time point: patch test 3, about 24 weeks after DPC sensitization. Specified treatment: therapeutic diphenylcyclopropenone sensitization with weekly scalp DPC. The material sequenced was whole blood, taken in connection with sensitization to the hapten diphenylcyclopropenone (DPC). The origin of the receptors is a middle-aged man with alopecia areata. Some clones in this sample may be carry-over from other donors' samples.

This chain joins TRBV6-5 and TRBJ2-3, with D tentatively TRBD1 (6 bases). Germline assignment: CDR1 MNHEY and CDR2 SVGAGI. Trimming removed 5 bases from V and 2 bases from J, with 14 bases in between. The CDR3 covers 15 residues. CDR3 loop: CASSRPGHITDTQYF. CDR3 nucleotide sequence: TGTGCCAGCAGTCGGCCGGGACACATCACAGATACGCAGTATTTT.

In this sample, this clonotype turned up a few times. V and J are TRBV6-1 and TRBJ2-7; 8 nucleotides align to TRBD1. The germline V gene encodes CDR1 MNHNS and CDR2 SASEGT. The CDR3 is 16 amino acids. Trimming cost V 6 bases and J 0 bases; bases outside gene matches: 10. CDR3: CASRAMPGQASYEQYF. In DNA form, the CDR3 reads TGTGCCAGCAGGGCAATGCCGGGACAGGCCTCCTACGAGCAGTACTTC.

DNA for the CDR3: TGTGCCAGCAGCAAACAAGGGCAGGGTATAACAGATACGCAGTATTTT. It encodes CASSKQGQGITDTQYF. J is TRBJ2-3 and V is TRBV21-1; whether TRBD1, the table's D call, matches the DNA was not checked. TRBV21-1 is designated a pseudogene. The CDR3 spans 16 residues.

The chain has TRBV20-1 and TRBJ2-3; TRBD2 aligns across 10 bases. The CDR3 contains 15 residues. V lost 3 bases and J lost 2; bases outside the gene matches: 5. The germline gives CDR1 DFQATT, CDR2 SNEGSKA (reference sequence). The CDR3 loop reads CSASPLAGVTDTQYF. The CDR3 DNA reads as TGCAGTGCTAGTCCGCTAGCGGGAGTCACAGATACGCAGTATTTT.

The rearrangement links TRBV28 to TRBJ1-1; perhaps TRBD1 as D (6 bases). The V gene lost 8 bases and the J gene lost 6 bases, with 13 bases spanning the gap. The germline CDR1 and CDR2 sequences are MDHEN and SYDVKM. This CDR3 has 12 amino acids. CDR3 sequence: CASQGFGAEAFF. The CDR3 region has the DNA TGTGCCAGCCAGGGGTTTGGGGCTGAAGCTTTCTTT.

V is TRBV27 and J is TRBJ1-1; no reliable D call. Germline CDR1 and CDR2: MNHEY and SMNVEV (reference sequence). V was pared by 1 base and J by 1 base, with 4 bases between. This CDR3 has 13 residues. The CDR3 here is CASSLWRNTEAFF. The CDR3 DNA sequence: TGTGCCAGCAGTTTATGGAGGAACACTGAAGCTTTCTTT.

This clonotype has only a few counts. The chain employs TRBV27 and TRBJ2-1; TRBD2 matches 8 bases. Germline V gene sequence: CDR1 MNHEY, CDR2 SMNVEV (reference sequence). V dropped 7 bases and J dropped 5; count of bases not matched to a gene: 4. The CDR3 is made up of 13 amino acids. CDR3 loop: CASISGGHNEQFF. DNA of the CDR3: TGTGCCAGCATAAGCGGGGGTCACAATGAGCAGTTCTTC.

This clonotype has only a few counts. One end of the junction varies from germline; a read error may be responsible. The V and J genes are TRBV20-1 and TRBJ2-3; D gene unclear. The CDR3 spans 10 residues. In germline, CDR1 is DFQATT, CDR2 SNEGSKA (reference sequence). In DNA, the CDR3 is TGCAGTGCTGGAGATGTTACGCAGTATTTT. Residues: CSAGDVTQYF.

This clonotype has more than one count but fewer than ten. The J gene is TRBJ1-2, the V gene TRBV20-1; D remains unclear. CDR3 length equals 13 residues. The germline V and J ends were trimmed by 3 bases and 5 bases, with 13 bases remaining between them. Germline-derived CDR1 and CDR2 are DFQATT and SNEGSKA (reference sequence). The CDR3 DNA reads TGCAGTGCTAGTACAAGGACGGCGTATGGCTACACCTTC. Translation: CSASTRTAYGYTF.

The chain couples TRBV20-1 to TRBJ2-7, with D hard to call. The V gene lost 1 base and the J gene lost 2 bases, with 12 bases spanning the gap. This CDR3 has 14 residues. CDR1 and CDR2 from the germline V gene are DFQATT and SNEGSKA (reference sequence). The DNA for the CDR3 is TGCAGTGCTAGAGCCGTGGGTAACCCCTACGAGCAGTACTTC. Translated: CSARAVGNPYEQYF.

The chain employs TRBV5-1 and TRBJ2-7; D may be TRBD2 (5 bases). The CDR3 runs 13 residues. V was cut by 1 base and J by 6 bases, with 11 bases left in between. Germline CDR1 is SGHRS and CDR2 is YFSETQ. This CDR3 reads CASSLYLAAEQYF. CDR3 bases: TGCGCCAGCAGCTTGTACCTAGCCGCCGAGCAGTACTTC.

This clonotype was counted between two and nine times. The V gene is TRBV9, the J gene TRBJ2-3; 7 bases map to TRBD2. CDR3 size: 15 residues. The ends lost 2 bases at V and 0 bases at J; junction bases unmatched: 3. CDR1 is SGDLS, CDR2 YYNGEE, per germline. DNA of the CDR3: TGTGCCAGCAGCGTCAGACTAGCAAGCACAGATACGCAGTATTTT. The encoded protein is CASSVRLASTDTQYF.

V gene TRBV27 combines with J gene TRBJ2-2; TRBD2 is a possible D gene (5 bases). This CDR3 is 15 amino acids long. Trimming removed 0 bases from V and 5 bases from J, with 10 bases in between. Germline V gene data show CDR1 as MNHEY and CDR2 as SMNVEV (reference sequence). CDR3 DNA: TGTGCCAGCAGTTTATCTAGGAGAGGGACCGGGGAGCTGTTTTTT. Protein product: CASSLSRRGTGELFF.

J is TRBJ2-1 and V is TRBV6-5; 11 bases fit TRBD2. Germline-derived CDR1 and CDR2 are MNHEY and SVGAGI. Trimming cost V 6 bases and J 5 bases; bases outside gene matches: 6. The length of the CDR3 is 15 residues. The DNA of the CDR3 is TGTGCCAGCAGCCTGACTAGCGGGGTACACAATGAGCAGTTCTTC. Protein product: CASSLTSGVHNEQFF.

This clonotype appeared a few times. The chain joins TRBV28 to TRBJ2-1, with TRBD2 identical over 7 bases. The V segment lost 2 bases and the J segment 7 bases; nucleotides outside the gene matches: 2. This CDR3 contains 13 residues. The germline V gene has CDR1 MDHEN and CDR2 SYDVKM. DNA for the CDR3: TGTGCCAGCAGTTTACCCGGGAGGAATGAGCAGTTCTTC. This encodes CASSLPGRNEQFF.

CDR3 coding DNA: TGTGCCAGCAGCTTCGGGGGCGCGCAGAAATACGAGCAGTACTTC. Amino acid sequence: CASSFGGAQKYEQYF. The chain recombines TRBV7-2 with TRBJ2-7; perhaps D is TRBD1 or TRBD2 (6 bases each). V was trimmed by 3 bases and J by 4 bases, leaving 16 bases between them. Per germline, CDR1 SGHTA and CDR2 FQGNSA. The CDR3 runs 15 residues.

The V call is TRBV7-2, the J call TRBJ2-1; perhaps TRBD2 as D (6 bases). Trimming removed 2 bases at V and 4 bases at J, with 15 bases between. Germline values: CDR1 SGHTA, CDR2 FQGNSA. The CDR3 is made up of 16 amino acids. The CDR3 region has the DNA TGTGCCAGCAGCTTACTGGGACTGGGGATTTACAATGAGCAGTTCTTC. Its translation is CASSLLGLGIYNEQFF.

This clonotype was seen ten or more times. V is TRBV20-1 and J is TRBJ2-1; D gene uncertain. This CDR3 is 15 amino acids long. Germline V gives CDR1 DFQATT, CDR2 SNEGSKA (reference sequence). Trimming left V 0 bases short and J 0 bases short, with 9 bases between. CDR3 residues: CSARDQKSSYNEQFF. The CDR3 coding sequence is TGCAGTGCTAGAGATCAGAAAAGCTCCTACAATGAGCAGTTCTTC.

The chain couples TRBV18 to TRBJ1-1, with TRBD1 matching over 8 bases. The CDR3 totals 12 residues. Germline CDR1 KGHSH, CDR2 LQKENI. Germline trimming cut 6 bases from V and 5 bases from J; bases unmatched to any gene: 2. The CDR3 protein is CASSRQGTEAFF. The CDR3 coding sequence is TGTGCCAGCTCGAGACAGGGGACTGAAGCTTTCTTT. Complete variable domain (other parts from reference TRBV18 and TRBJ1-1): NAGVMQNPRHLVRRRGQEARLRCSPMKGHSHVYWYRQLPEEGLKFMVYLQKENIIDESGMPKERFSAEFPKEGPSILRIQQVVRGDSAAYFCASSRQGTEAFFGQGTRLTVV.

V gene TRBV12-3 or TRBV12-4 combines with J gene TRBJ2-1, with D unclear. V was shortened by 1 base and J by 13 bases, with 14 bases between the two germline ends. The CDR3 spans 13 residues. The CDR3 nucleotides are TGTGCCAGCAGTTTAGTGCCCCAGTCACCCCAGTTCTTC. Translation gives CASSLVPQSPQFF.

CDR3 residues: CATSRGGIVETQYF. The CDR3 DNA follows: TGTGCCACCAGCAGAGGCGGGATAGTAGAGACCCAGTACTTC. This chain uses TRBV15 with TRBJ2-5; tentatively, D is TRBD2 (6 bases). V lost 1 base to trimming and J lost 4 bases, with 10 bases between them. Germline V gene data show CDR1 as LNHNV and CDR2 as YYDKDF (reference sequence). The CDR3 length is 14 residues.

The V and J genes are TRBV2 and TRBJ2-6; the D is unclear. The CDR3 extends over 15 amino acids. Germline V gene lookup returns CDR1 SNHLY and CDR2 FYNNEI. Trimming cost V 7 bases and J 0 bases, with 10 bases left between them. The CDR3 coding sequence is TGTGCCAGCACCGACAAGCTCTCTGGGGCCAACGTCCTGACTTTC. Translation gives CASTDKLSGANVLTF.

The V call is TRBV12-3 or TRBV12-4, the J call TRBJ1-5, with TRBD1 matching 10 bases. With V trimmed by 7 bases and J by 0 bases, 6 bases remained unmatched. The CDR3 has 16 amino acids. As DNA, the CDR3 is TGTGCCAGCATTAAGGACAGGGGGTATAGCAATCAGCCCCAGCATTTT. Translation: CASIKDRGYSNQPQHF.

This rearrangement joins TRBV25-1 to TRBJ2-7; the D is unclear. The CDR3 extends over 14 amino acids. CDR1 MGHDK and CDR2 SYGVNS come from the germline V gene. V was pared by 6 bases and J by 9 bases, with 21 bases between. The DNA of the CDR3 is TGTGCCAGCAGCCCACATGGACCTACGAACGGGCAGTACTTC. It specifies CASSPHGPTNGQYF.

The chain is built from TRBV13 and TRBJ1-5; TRBD1 agrees at 7 bases. The CDR3 consists of 16 residues. Germline lookup yields CDR1 PRHDT and CDR2 FYEKMQ (reference sequence). The trim removed 5 bases at V and 0 bases at J, leaving 7 bases unmatched. CDR3 sequence reads: CASSTGTAYSNQPQHF. The CDR3 DNA follows: TGTGCCAGCAGCACCGGGACAGCATATAGCAATCAGCCCCAGCATTTT.

For the CDR3, the DNA is TGTGCCAGCAGTTTATATACTTGGCCCCAGCATTTT. Its protein product is CASSLYTWPQHF. The chain couples TRBV12-3 or TRBV12-4 to TRBJ1-5; D is undetermined. The CDR3 contains 12 residues. The germline V and J ends were trimmed by 2 bases and 9 bases, with 8 bases remaining between them.

This clonotype has only a few counts. The gene calls are TRBV15 and TRBJ2-3; 10 positions match TRBD2. Per the germline V gene, CDR1 is LNHNV and CDR2 is YYDKDF (reference sequence). V lost 4 bases and J lost 3; bases outside the gene matches: 10. This CDR3 contains 17 residues. CDR3 amino acids: CATSTFALAGATDTQYF. Here the CDR3 DNA reads TGTGCCACCAGCACTTTCGCGCTAGCGGGAGCTACAGATACGCAGTATTTT.

The rearrangement links TRBV25-1 to TRBJ2-5, with a weak D call TRBD1 (6 bases). CDR3 length: 16 amino acids. Germline V gene lookup returns CDR1 MGHDK and CDR2 SYGVNS. Trimming pared 3 bases from V and 4 bases from J, leaving 18 bases between. The CDR3 reads CASSDRAVLGGETQYF. CDR3 DNA sequence: TGTGCCAGCAGTGATAGGGCGGTACTAGGGGGAGAGACCCAGTACTTC.

This clonotype was counted only a few times. CDR3 amino acids: CASSLQTEYGYTF. Here the CDR3 DNA reads TGTGCCAGCTCACTCCAGACGGAGTATGGCTACACCTTC. The chain combines TRBV18 with TRBJ1-2; D call uncertain. V was clipped by 4 bases and J by 5 bases, with 11 bases between them. Germline V CDR1 and CDR2: KGHSH, LQKENI. There are 13 residues in the CDR3.

As DNA, the CDR3 is TGTGCCAGCAGTACAGTCCCGGGACTAGCGGGGATCACAGATACGCAGTATTTT. Translating it yields CASSTVPGLAGITDTQYF. This sequence joins TRBV6-1 and TRBJ2-3, with 13 bases identical to TRBD2. CDR3 length equals 18 residues. Looked up from germline, CDR1 is MNHNS and CDR2 is SASEGT. V lost 5 bases to trimming and J lost 2 bases; unmatched junction nucleotides: 10.